One sample yielded the 21 T cell receptor beta chains listed below, sequenced in a study of human thymus T cells. Sequencing was performed with immunoSEQ multiplex PCR; in TCRdb, only in-frame clones are kept and a portion is missing. The sample lists some 46,000 clones, about 94% occurring once. Sample: blood. All receptors derive from a boy under two years old with a congenital heart defect but otherwise immunologically healthy.

This rearrangement joins TRBV20-1 to TRBJ2-7; the D is unclear. The CDR3 loop spans 11 amino acids. With 0 bases removed from V and 6 bases from J, the gap between germline ends came to 6 bases. CDR1 is DFQATT and CDR2 is SNEGSKA in the germline V gene (reference sequence). CDR3 sequence (DNA): TGCAGTGCTAGAGACGAAGGCGAGCAGTACTTC. It yields the protein CSARDEGEQYF.

About this clone itself: The same CDR3 can be traced to other DNA sequences in this sample. The V gene is TRBV13, the J gene TRBJ2-5; D call uncertain. Trimming removed 3 bases at V and 2 bases at J, with 1 base between. CDR1 is PRHDT and CDR2 is FYEKMQ in the germline V gene (reference sequence). The CDR3 is 11 amino acids. The CDR3 protein is CASSFQETQYF. The CDR3 bases are TGTGCCAGCAGCTTTCAAGAGACCCAGTACTTC.

The chain carries TRBV28 and TRBJ1-5, with 11 bases matching TRBD1. The CDR3 is 19 residues long. Trimming removed 3 bases from V and 1 base from J; junction bases left unmatched: 11. Per germline, CDR1 MDHEN and CDR2 SYDVKM. This CDR3 is CASSFPRDRGRRSNQPQHF. Written as DNA, the CDR3 is TGTGCCAGCAGTTTTCCCCGGGACAGGGGGAGGAGGAGCAATCAGCCCCAGCATTTT.

V usage is TRBV7-9 and J usage is TRBJ2-1, with 9 positions matching TRBD2. The CDR3 extends over 17 amino acids. Losses at the gene ends were 3 bases for V and 7 bases for J; bases not matched to a gene: 13. Germline V gene sequence: CDR1 SEHNR, CDR2 FQNEAQ (reference sequence). CDR3 sequence (DNA): TGTGCCAGCAGCTTCGCGGGAGGCGGGGGGGCCTGGAATGAGCAGTTCTTC. Its translation: CASSFAGGGGAWNEQFF.

V is TRBV30 and J is TRBJ2-5; 10 bases map to TRBD1. CDR1 is GTSNPN, CDR2 SVGIG, per germline (reference sequence). The CDR3 sequence is 16 residues long. V was pared by 4 bases and J by 0 bases, with 8 bases of the junction left unmatched. The DNA of the CDR3 is TGTGCCTGGACCCCGGGGGGACAGGGGTACCAAGAGACCCAGTACTTC. Translating gives CAWTPGGQGYQETQYF.

The chain carries TRBV28 and TRBJ1-3; unclear D gene. The germline gives CDR1 MDHEN, CDR2 SYDVKM. V shed 4 bases and J shed 0 bases, with 7 bases lying between them. The CDR3 has 14 residues. CDR3 DNA sequence: TGTGCCAGCAGTTCTCGCCACTCTGGAAACACCATATATTTT. As protein: CASSSRHSGNTIYF. Drawing the rest from reference TRBV28 and TRBJ1-3, the complete variable domain is DVKVTQSSRYLVKRTGEKVFLECVQDMDHENMFWYRQDPGLGLRLIYFSYDVKMKEKGDIPEGYSVSREKKERFSLILESASTNQTSMYLCASSSRHSGNTIYFGEGSWLTVV.

V gene TRBV5-1 combines with J gene TRBJ2-1; D call uncertain. Germline V lookup: CDR1 SGHRS, CDR2 YFSETQ. V gave up 3 bases and J gave up 10 bases, with 11 bases separating them. The CDR3 runs to 12 residues. CDR3 amino acids: CASSSGGEEQFF. The CDR3 nucleotides read TGCGCCAGCAGCTCTGGTGGCGAGGAGCAGTTCTTC.

The chain joins TRBV18 to TRBJ2-5; D is uncertain. The germline CDR1 and CDR2 sequences are KGHSH and LQKENI. This CDR3 has 11 residues. Trimming cost V 5 bases and J 1 base, with 2 bases left between them. The CDR3 DNA sequence: TGTGCCAGCTCAACCCAAGAGACCCAGTACTTC. The encoded protein is CASSTQETQYF.

The chain links TRBV5-1 to TRBJ1-2; TRBD1 matches at 12 bases. The ends lost 4 bases at V and 6 bases at J; junction bases unmatched: 4. Germline CDR1 SGHRS, CDR2 YFSETQ. This CDR3 region has 14 residues. DNA of the CDR3: TGCGCCAGCAGCATCGGGACAGGGGGCGATGGCTACACCTTC. It codes for CASSIGTGGDGYTF.

The chain has TRBV27 and TRBJ2-1; no clear D. V was shortened by 5 bases and J by 0 bases, with 14 bases between the two germline ends. The CDR3 totals 16 residues. Germline loops: CDR1 MNHEY, CDR2 SMNVEV (reference sequence). The CDR3 DNA reads as TGTGCCAGCAGTCTAGATCGGGCCACCTCCTACAATGAGCAGTTCTTC. This codes for CASSLDRATSYNEQFF.

V gene TRBV28 combines with J gene TRBJ1-5; 9 nucleotides align to TRBD1. Germline V gene sequence: CDR1 MDHEN, CDR2 SYDVKM. V was pared by 3 bases and J by 4 bases, with 4 bases of the junction left unmatched. The CDR3 contains 15 residues. CDR3 DNA: TGTGCCAGCAGTTTCGGGGACAGGGATAATCAGCCCCAGCATTTT. It encodes CASSFGDRDNQPQHF.

The chain recombines TRBV14 with TRBJ2-2; 15 nucleotides agree with TRBD2. The J segment lost 6 bases and the V segment lost 4 bases, leaving 6 bases of the junction unmatched. Germline-derived CDR1 and CDR2 are SGHDN and FVKESK. The CDR3 sequence is 17 residues long. CDR3 DNA sequence: TGTGCCAGCAGCCTTCCCCGGACTAGCGGGGGGGCCGGGGAGCTGTTTTTT. Translation gives CASSLPRTSGGAGELFF.

This chain uses TRBV4-2 with TRBJ1-2; possibly TRBD1 for D (6 bases). The CDR3 is made up of 15 amino acids. The germline CDR1 and CDR2 sequences are LGHNA and YNFKEQ. V was trimmed by 5 bases and J by 4 bases, leaving 17 bases between them. The CDR3 protein is CASSEPGALGYGYTF. The DNA for the CDR3 is TGTGCCAGCAGCGAGCCAGGGGCGCTAGGCTATGGCTACACCTTC.

The chain employs TRBV6-1 and TRBJ1-2; D ambiguous. The germline gives CDR1 MNHNS, CDR2 SASEGT. The CDR3 is made up of 12 amino acids. V was pared by 8 bases and J by 0 bases, with 7 bases between. The CDR3 loop is CASLTANYGYTF. The CDR3 nucleotides read TGTGCCAGCTTAACCGCTAACTATGGCTACACCTTC.

V gene TRBV7-2 combines with J gene TRBJ1-2; TRBD1 matches 8 bases. The CDR3 loop spans 15 amino acids. The germline gives CDR1 SGHTA, CDR2 FQGNSA. V shed 5 bases, J shed 7 bases, and the junction held 12 bases outside the gene matches. CDR3 region: CASSPSWQGARGYTF. In nucleotides, the CDR3 is TGTGCCAGCAGCCCCTCGTGGCAGGGGGCTCGTGGCTACACCTTC.

V and J are TRBV6-5 and TRBJ1-4, with D possibly matching TRBD1 (5 bases). Germline V gene sequence: CDR1 MNHEY, CDR2 SVGAGI. V shed 6 bases and J shed 6 bases, with 8 bases lying between them. This CDR3 contains 12 residues. CDR3 nucleotides: TGTGCCAGCAGCCGGGACTATGAAAAACTGTTTTTT. Protein product: CASSRDYEKLFF.

This sequence joins TRBV9 and TRBJ1-3; D gene unclear. Germline CDR1 SGDLS, CDR2 YYNGEE. Between the trimmed V and J ends, which lost 0 bases and 4 bases, there was a span of 8 bases. The CDR3 has 14 amino acids. CDR3 amino acids: CASSVVGTGNTIYF. The CDR3 nucleotides read TGTGCCAGCAGCGTAGTTGGTACCGGAAACACCATATATTTT.

The V call is TRBV4-2, the J call TRBJ2-3; no definite D call. The V end lost 0 bases, the J end lost 6 bases, and 7 bases lay between the germline ends. The CDR3 sequence is 13 residues long. Germline V gene lookup returns CDR1 LGHNA and CDR2 YNFKEQ. In nucleotides, the CDR3 is TGTGCCAGCAGCCAAGATGCCTTTGATACGCAGTATTTT. This translates into CASSQDAFDTQYF.

In its sample, this clone was seen once. V usage is TRBV5-1 and J usage is TRBJ2-1, with no clear D. CDR1 is SGHRS, CDR2 YFSETQ, per germline. The CDR3 spans 15 residues. V dropped 0 bases and J dropped 0 bases, with 7 bases sitting between them. CDR3 bases: TGCGCCAGCAGCTTGGGAGCAAACTCCTACAATGAGCAGTTCTTC. Protein product: CASSLGANSYNEQFF.

The genes are TRBV27 and TRBJ2-7, with 11 bases identical to TRBD2. This CDR3 has 16 residues. From germline, CDR1 is MNHEY and CDR2 SMNVEV (reference sequence). V gave up 2 bases and J gave up 0 bases; unmatched junction bases: 3. CDR3 nucleotide sequence: TGTGCCAGCAGTTTACGGGGACTAGCGGCCTCCTACGAGCAGTACTTC. This sequence encodes CASSLRGLAASYEQYF.

V and J are TRBV7-2 and TRBJ2-3; 7 bases map to TRBD2. Per the germline V gene, CDR1 is SGHTA and CDR2 is FQGNSA. The V segment lost 1 base and the J segment 5 bases; nucleotides outside the gene matches: 9. The CDR3 length is 16 residues. CDR3 in DNA: TGTGCCAGCAGCTTAGGGTGGAGCGGGGCTGGAGATACGCAGTATTTT. Translation gives CASSLGWSGAGDTQYF. Full variable domain (outside the CDR3, taken from reference TRBV7-2 and TRBJ2-3): GAGVSQSPSNKVTEKGKDVELRCDPISGHTALYWYRQSLGQGLEFLIYFQGNSAPDKSGLPSDRFSAERTGGSVSTLTIQRTQQEDSAVYLCASSLGWSGAGDTQYFGPGTRLTVL.